The present TCR beta chain was sequenced within a study of blood T cells in healthy people across ages. The V gene's germline CDR1 is DFQATT and CDR2 SNEGSKA (reference sequence). V shed 5 bases and J 0 bases; nucleotides not matched to a gene: 14. The CDR3 has 18 amino acids. Concerning this clonotype itself: What it recognizes is unknown.

With a J-beta primer mix and a sample-barcoded 5' primer, a second PCR ran 7 to 11 cycles. TCRdb analysed the 5' RACE reads with MiXCR anew, one entry per CDR3 protein. The repertoire includes fewer than 2 million distinct CDR3 sequences, 30% to 40% of them detected once, and 20% to 25% sits in the top ten. Study-wide findings and caveats: The long-lived group displayed more naive CD4+ cells, plus higher diversity, than the aged donors did. The lack of PBMC sorting stopped any conclusive naive versus antigen-experienced comparison.

This receptor was identified in a human donor in good health. The sample taken for sequencing was blood. V gene TRBV20-1 combines with J gene TRBJ1-5; 9 nucleotides agree with TRBD1. CDR3 nucleotides: TGCAGTGCTCTCGACTACCTACAGGGGGCCCATAGCAATCAGCCCCAGCATTTT. This translates into CSALDYLQGAHSNQPQHF.